The subject of this entry is one TCR beta chain. Germline V lookup: CDR1 MDHEN, CDR2 SYDVKM. With 1 base removed from V and 10 bases from J, the gap between germline ends came to 10 bases. The CDR3 is 12 amino acids. Sequenced by immunoSEQ multiplex PCR; TCRdb stores in-frame clones only, minus some. Altogether some 88,000 clones are present, about nine tenths being singletons, with the ten largest covering 5.4%. The data stem from a study of T cell responses to AZD1222 COVID-19 vaccine. The TCR originated in an adult who received the AZD1222 COVID-19 vaccine. The gene calls are TRBV28 and TRBJ1-1, with a possible D match to TRBD1 (5 bases). This specimen consisted of peripheral blood, obtained 28 days after the second AZD1222 dose. For the CDR3, the DNA is TGTGCCAGCAGTTTATCGGCCAGGGCAGCTTTCTTT. Translating it yields CASSLSARAAFF.